This TCR beta chain was sequenced for a study of blood T cells in healthy people across ages (dated by TCRdb to the mid-2010s). With respect to the entire study: In model experiments, template switching captured roughly one uniquely barcoded TCR beta cDNA molecule for every two T cells. Age-related changes in TCR beta repertoire diversity were measured in the study by deep sequencing normalized with unique cDNA molecular identifiers. Four age groups were formed from the donors: young (average approximately 16 years), middle-aged (around 39), aged (about 68) and long-lived (less than 85). To avoid experimental bias, donors of different ages were randomly spread across the sequencing lanes. For two donors (one aged 18 to 30 and one aged 80 or older), the study analyzed two additional independent replicas of 1 million unique cDNA reads from the same blood draw.

The library was made by 5' RACE. Sequencing instrument: Illumina HiSeq 2500. The second PCR ran for about 7 to 11 cycles and used a J-beta primer mix along with a sample-barcoded 5' primer. A unique molecular identifier was introduced onto each TCR beta cDNA molecule by a template-switch 5' adaptor carrying 12 random nucleotides. Each sample yielded at least 2.5 million CDR3-containing paired-end reads. All of the RNA was converted into first-strand cDNA using the Mint cDNA synthesis kit, with a TRBC-specific oligonucleotide serving as the primer. All cDNA was treated with uracil-DNA glycosylase and then went through a first 18-cycle PCR with the universal primers M1SS and BC2_uni_R. The authors' pipeline ran thus. Normalization of each sample was performed by random selection of 1 million high-quality reads, each carrying a distinct molecular identifier. Instead of being binned into consensus sequences, reads that shared molecular identifiers were thrown out. MiTCR, with a Q25 quality threshold and the strictest error-elimination algorithm, was used for CDR3 identification, clonotype clustering and error correction. Lower-bound total TCR beta diversity was estimated with a nonparametric unseen species model using Euler transformation. The raw public reads went through TCRdb reprocessing: fastp at Q25, MiXCR clone calling, in-frame beta chains kept. Under each unique CDR3 protein, matching rows form one entry showing the most common genes and DNA. The authors' filters were not applied to this entry. The table for this sample lists roughly 1.6 million distinct CDR3 sequences; roughly 30% of them were counted only once. The ten largest clones capture 11% of the sample.

Study-level results and caveats: Because the CMV infection status of the donors was unknown, age-related changes in expanded clonotypes may potentially have been confounded. Compared with the aged group, more naive CD4+ T cells, fewer expanded clones and increased TCR diversity were shown by the long-lived group, suggesting age selection. There was a strong correlation between observed TCR beta diversity and the percentage of naive T cells measured by flow cytometry. Bulk unsorted PBMC profiling prevented conclusive comparison of naive and antigen-experienced compartments. Total diversity estimates from one million sequenced T cells were considered lower bounds and underestimates. Observed TCR beta diversity per million T cells fell roughly linearly with age, and a significant reduction was already apparent by age around 44.

The roughly 39 donors, aged 6 to 90 years, were systemically healthy Caucasian individuals from Russia. Each donor gave ten milliliters of peripheral blood, drawn into EDTA-treated Vacutainer tubes. PBMCs were isolated by Ficoll-Paque density-gradient centrifugation, with at least 6 million obtained per sample. Trizol reagent was used to extract total RNA from PBMCs, with at least 5 micrograms per sample. For every donor, flow cytometry on a PBMC aliquot measured the percentage of naive CD45RAhigh/CD27high T cells. The germline V gene (reference sequence) specifies SEHNR as CDR1 and FQNEAQ as CDR2. The V end gives up 1 base and the J end 8 bases, leaving 4 bases in the junction not matched to a gene. Counted from cysteine to phenylalanine, this CDR3 has 14 amino acids. Here the CDR3 DNA is all that survives: 42 bases in frame from base 1. This clonotype appeared a few times. The antigen it binds to is not known. The input lacks base qualities; no much larger clone sits a single base away.

This sequence uses TRBV7-9 and TRBJ2-1, and TRBD2 aligns with 8 junction nucleotides. This TCR was sampled from a woman aged 30 to 39 in good health. What was sequenced was blood. The sequenced DNA: TGTGCCAGCAGCTTAGAGACTAGCGTGGATGAGCAGTTCTTC. Its product reads: CASSLETSVDEQFF. The CDR3, completed at both ends by the reference TRBV7-9 and TRBJ2-1 genes, gives the full variable domain DTGVSQNPRHKITKRGQNVTFRCDPISEHNRLYWYRQTLGQGPEFLTYFQNEAQLEKSRLLSDRFSAERPKGSFSTLEIQRTEQGDSAMYLCASSLETSVDEQFFGPGTRLTVL.